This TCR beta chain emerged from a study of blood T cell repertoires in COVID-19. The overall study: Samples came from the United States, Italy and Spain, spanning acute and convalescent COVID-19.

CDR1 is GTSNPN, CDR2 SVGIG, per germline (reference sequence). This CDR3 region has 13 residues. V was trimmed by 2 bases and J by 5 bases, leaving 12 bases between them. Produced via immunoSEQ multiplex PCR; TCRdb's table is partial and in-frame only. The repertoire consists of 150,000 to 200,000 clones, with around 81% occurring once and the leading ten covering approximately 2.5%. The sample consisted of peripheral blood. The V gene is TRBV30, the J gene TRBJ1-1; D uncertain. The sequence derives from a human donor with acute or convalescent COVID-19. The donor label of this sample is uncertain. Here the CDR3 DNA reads TGTGCCTGGAGTAGGCAGGCTCGGACTGAAGCTTTCTTT. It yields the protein CAWSRQARTEAFF. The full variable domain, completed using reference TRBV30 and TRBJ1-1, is SQTIHQWPATLVQPVGSPLSLECTVEGTSNPNLYWYRQAAGRGLQLLFYSVGIGQISSEVPQNLSASRPQDRQFILSSKKLLLSDSGFYLCAWSRQARTEAFFGQGTRLTVV.